The rows below give T cell receptor beta chains drawn from one sample of a study of T cell repertoires in cytomegalovirus infection. Each CDR3 protein is one row after TCRdb ran MiXCR on the reads. The data show 560,000 or so distinct CDR3 sequences, more than 15% seen once. Sequencing input: CD8+ T cells from PBMCs. These receptors were taken from a human donor in good health (CMV status not recorded). Some clones in this sample may be carry-over from other donors' samples. Both conserved end residues are part of each CDR3. D genes are given only for firm matches. Clone size is stated in some rows and not others, as once, few, many or a class when expanded.

j_call d_call clone_size v_call cdr3_nt cdr3_aa
TRBJ2-3 - few TRBV19 TGTGCCAGTAGTGGGGGACTCATCACGGATACGCAGTATTTT CASSGGLITDTQYF
TRBJ2-2 - few TRBV7-9 TGTGCCAGCAGCTCCACCACGACCCTCCCGAACACCGGGGAGCTGTTTTTT CASSSTTTLPNTGELFF
TRBJ2-7 - many TRBV7-2 TGTGCCAGCAGCTTAGCGGAGGGTAGCGGTCTTAATCTGTACGAGCAGTACTTC CASSLAEGSGLNLYEQYF
TRBJ2-7 TRBD2 many TRBV5-4 TGTGCCAGCAGCTCGGGGACTAGCGGGAGTCAGTACGAGCAGTACTTC CASSSGTSGSQYEQYF
TRBJ1-1 TRBD1 many TRBV12-3/TRBV12-4 TGTGCCAGCAGAGTAGGACAGGTTGAAGCTTTCTTT CASRVGQVEAFF
TRBJ2-5 - few TRBV6-5 TGTGCCAGCAGTTACTCGATGGGAGATCAAGAGACCCAGTACTTC CASSYSMGDQETQYF
TRBJ1-2 TRBD1 - TRBV14 TGTGCCAGCAGCCAAGAGACCAGGGGGGGCTATGGCTACACCTTC CASSQETRGGYGYTF
TRBJ2-5 - many TRBV28 TGTGCCAGCAGAGGGGGAATCCAAGAGACCCAGTACTTC CASRGGIQETQYF
TRBJ2-2 TRBD2 few TRBV7-3 TGTGCCAGCAGCTTAATACCTAGCGGGGGGTACACCGGGGAGCTGTTTTTT CASSLIPSGGYTGELFF
TRBJ2-7 - - TRBV9 TGTGCCAGCAGCGCCGGGGGAGGGGGGTCCTACGAGCAGTACTTC CASSAGGGGSYEQYF
TRBJ2-1 TRBD2 - TRBV5-6 TGTGCCAGCAGCTTGGGGGCGGGAGAGGACCTCGAGCAGTTCTTC CASSLGAGEDLEQFF
TRBJ2-1 TRBD1 many TRBV6-1 TGTGCCAGCAGCCACCCCGGGACAGGGGAATACAATGAGCAGTTCTTC CASSHPGTGEYNEQFF
TRBJ1-1 - many TRBV23-1 TGCGCCAGGGCGAACACTGAAGCTTTCTTT CARANTEAFF
TRBJ2-7 - many TRBV7-9 TGTGCCAGCAGCTTAATGCCGAACTACGAGCAGTACTTC CASSLMPNYEQYF
TRBJ1-1 - few TRBV5-5 TGTGCCAGCAGCTTGGCATCGGGACAATTTAACACTGAAGCTTTCTTT CASSLASGQFNTEAFF
TRBJ2-7 - many TRBV7-9 TGTGCCAGCAGCGGTACGAACAGGGCGGTAATCTACGAGCAGTACTTC CASSGTNRAVIYEQYF
TRBJ2-7 - few TRBV27 TGTGCCAGCAGTTTTTCGTCGAGATACGAGCAGTACTTC CASSFSSRYEQYF
TRBJ2-1 TRBD2 many TRBV14 TGTGCCAGCAGCCAAGCCCGCGGGAGGGCCTACAATGAGCAGTTCTTC CASSQARGRAYNEQFF